These 27 T cell receptor beta chains were all obtained from the same sample, sequenced in a study of shared clonotypes between healthy human individuals. Some clones are missing from TCRdb's copy, which holds only in-frame ones; the method was immunoSEQ multiplex PCR. The table lists about 450,000 clones, about four fifths of them singletons. Material: PBMCs. The receptors here all came from a woman aged 40 to 50 in good health. Some clones in this sample may be carry-over from other donors' samples.

The chain carries TRBV14 and TRBJ2-3; no definite D call. With 3 bases removed from V and 0 bases from J, the gap between germline ends came to 13 bases. The CDR3 extends over 16 amino acids. Germline V gene lookup returns CDR1 SGHDN and CDR2 FVKESK. The chain's CDR3 is CASSHRTGASTDTQYF. As DNA, the CDR3 is TGTGCCAGCAGCCACCGGACGGGTGCTAGCACAGATACGCAGTATTTT.

The chain couples TRBV5-5 to TRBJ1-6; D is unclear. This CDR3 has 16 amino acids. Trimming pared 3 bases from V and 4 bases from J, leaving 14 bases between. Germline CDR1 is SGHKS and CDR2 is YYEKEE (reference sequence). The CDR3 sequence: CASSSELGYYNSPLHF. The DNA of the CDR3 is TGTGCCAGCAGCTCGGAGTTGGGGTATTATAATTCACCCCTCCACTTT.

The rearrangement links TRBV11-2 to TRBJ1-6, with D perhaps matching TRBD1 (5 bases). The CDR3 runs to 18 residues. Germline V lookup: CDR1 SGHAT, CDR2 FQNNGV. V dropped 3 bases and J dropped 0 bases, with 15 bases sitting between them. This chain's CDR3 is CASSLGVLSFSYNSPLHF. The CDR3 bases are TGTGCCAGCAGCTTGGGGGTCCTTTCCTTCTCCTATAATTCACCCCTCCACTTT.

This chain links TRBV13 with TRBJ2-7; D could derive from TRBD1 or TRBD2 (6 bases each). The germline V gene has CDR1 PRHDT and CDR2 FYEKMQ (reference sequence). The V end was cut by 5 bases, the J end by 4 bases, with 18 bases between. The CDR3 is 15 amino acids. CDR3 nucleotides: TGTGCCAGCAGCGAGGGGGGACTTGAACCTTACGAGCAGTACTTC. Its translation: CASSEGGLEPYEQYF. Together with reference TRBV13 and TRBJ2-7, the CDR3 gives the full variable domain: AAGVIQSPRHLIKEKRETATLKCYPIPRHDTVYWYQQGPGQDPQFLISFYEKMQSDKGSIPDRFSAQQFSDYHSELNMSSLELGDSALYFCASSEGGLEPYEQYFGPGTRLTVT.

This sequence joins TRBV6-5 and TRBJ2-1; 12 positions match TRBD2. From germline, CDR1 is MNHEY and CDR2 SVGAGI. This CDR3 comprises 16 residues. Unmatched junction bases numbered 8, after V lost 4 bases and J lost 7 bases. CDR3 in DNA: TGTGCCAGCAGTTCGACTAGCGGGAGAGTCGCGAATGAGCAGTTCTTC. Translating it yields CASSSTSGRVANEQFF.

In its sample, this clone was seen once. This chain uses TRBV5-5 with TRBJ2-1, with D possibly TRBD2 on 5 matching bases. V lost 5 bases, J lost 4 bases, and 7 bases lay in between. Germline V gene sequence: CDR1 SGHKS, CDR2 YYEKEE (reference sequence). CDR3 length equals 12 residues. The CDR3, as DNA: TGTGCCAGCAGACCGGGGTACAATGAGCAGTTCTTC. Translation gives CASRPGYNEQFF.

The rearrangement uses TRBV5-4 and TRBJ1-4, with D possibly TRBD1 on 6 matching bases. This CDR3 region has 16 residues. Deletions cut 5 bases from V and 8 bases from J, with 22 bases between. Germline V gene data show CDR1 as SGHNT and CDR2 as YYREEE (reference sequence). The CDR3 nucleotides read TGTGCCAGCAGTAAAAAAACACAGGGACCGGGGGAAAAACTGTTTTTT. Translation: CASSKKTQGPGEKLFF.

This clone was found a few times. The V call is TRBV11-2, the J call TRBJ1-5, with a weak D call TRBD1 (6 bases). Trimming cost V 5 bases and J 5 bases, with 16 bases left between them. This CDR3 has 15 amino acids. Germline V gene sequence: CDR1 SGHAT, CDR2 FQNNGV. The CDR3 DNA is TGTGCCAGCAGCCAAGATGAGGGGGGCCATCAGCCCCAGCATTTT. Protein: CASSQDEGGHQPQHF. Supplemented by reference TRBV11-2 and TRBJ1-5, the full variable domain reads EAGVAQSPRYKIIEKRQSVAFWCNPISGHATLYWYQQILGQGPKLLIQFQNNGVVDDSQLPKDRFSAERLKGVDSTLKIQPAKLEDSAVYLCASSQDEGGHQPQHFGDGTRLSIL.

The CDR3 region has the DNA TGCGCCAGCAGCTTGGTTACCCCAGGGCTAAGTGGAAACACCATATATTTT. This translates into CASSLVTPGLSGNTIYF. The chain uses TRBV5-1 and TRBJ1-3; D may be TRBD1 (5 bases). The V end lost 0 bases, the J end lost 3 bases, and 16 bases lay between the germline ends. Germline V gene lookup returns CDR1 SGHRS and CDR2 YFSETQ. This CDR3 comprises 17 residues.

This clone was detected only a few times. The chain combines TRBV4-1 with TRBJ2-7; 7 bases map to TRBD2. The CDR3 spans 14 residues. The V gene's germline CDR1 is MGHRA and CDR2 YSYEKL. Losses at the gene ends were 1 base for V and 0 bases for J; bases not matched to a gene: 0. CDR3: CASSQGGSSYEQYF. The CDR3 DNA follows: TGCGCCAGCAGCCAAGGCGGGAGCTCCTACGAGCAGTACTTC.

Comments on this clone: This sample also contains other DNA sequences that code for the same CDR3. DNA for the CDR3: TGTGCCAGCAGCTCCTGGACAGGGAGTCAGCCCCAGCATTTT. Translation: CASSSWTGSQPQHF. The V gene is TRBV5-6, the J gene TRBJ1-5, with 8 bases aligning to TRBD1. The CDR3 is 14 amino acids. CDR1 is SGHDT and CDR2 is YYEEEE in the germline V gene. J gave up 6 bases and V 3 bases, and 5 bases lay outside the gene matches.

This clone was seen a single time. J is TRBJ1-2 and V is TRBV29-1; TRBD1 might be the D (5 bases). The germline V gene encodes CDR1 SQVTM and CDR2 ANQGSEA. Trimming removed 3 bases at V and 4 bases at J, with 12 bases between. CDR3 size: 13 residues. CDR3 region: CSVDGQGAYGYTF. Here the CDR3 DNA reads TGCAGCGTTGATGGTCAGGGCGCCTATGGCTACACCTTC.

The CDR3 region is CASSTSISRQGTQYF. The CDR3, as DNA: TGTGCCAGTAGTACCTCGATCTCTAGACAGGGAACGCAGTATTTT. The J gene is TRBJ2-3, the V gene TRBV19; 7 positions agree with TRBD1. The CDR3 is 15 amino acids. In germline, CDR1 is LNHDA, CDR2 SQIVND (reference sequence). The V and J ends lost 4 bases and 9 bases, in that order; junction bases with no gene match: 13.

V is TRBV5-1 and J is TRBJ2-3; tentative D call: TRBD1 (6 bases). Germline lookup yields CDR1 SGHRS and CDR2 YFSETQ. The CDR3 is made up of 16 amino acids. The V end was cut by 0 bases, the J end by 5 bases, with 16 bases between. In DNA form, the CDR3 reads TGCGCCAGCAGCTTGGCCGTCGACAGGTTCGGAGATACGCAGTATTTT. Its translation: CASSLAVDRFGDTQYF.

The chain uses TRBV7-2 and TRBJ2-1, with TRBD2 matching over 15 bases. Germline lookup yields CDR1 SGHTA and CDR2 FQGNSA. This CDR3 is 15 amino acids long. V was pared by 4 bases and J by 7 bases, with 2 bases of the junction left unmatched. The CDR3 sequence: CASSSGLAGGNEQFF. The DNA of the CDR3 is TGTGCCAGCAGCTCCGGACTAGCGGGAGGGAATGAGCAGTTCTTC.

The chain carries TRBV10-3 and TRBJ2-7; 9 positions match TRBD2. The J segment lost 7 bases and the V segment lost 11 bases, leaving 15 bases of the junction unmatched. This CDR3 is 14 amino acids long. Germline V gene data show CDR1 as ENHRY and CDR2 as SYGVKD. The DNA of the CDR3 is TGTGCCGGAACTAGCGGGCCTCCCCGGGGGGAGCAGTACTTC. Protein product: CAGTSGPPRGEQYF.

This chain links TRBV5-1 with TRBJ2-7; 9 nucleotides match TRBD1. The CDR3 contains 15 residues. Germline V lookup: CDR1 SGHRS, CDR2 YFSETQ. The ends lost 4 bases at V and 5 bases at J; junction bases unmatched: 10. DNA of the CDR3: TGCGCCAGCAGCGTACTACAGGGGGCAAGGAACGAGCAGTACTTC. Protein: CASSVLQGARNEQYF. The whole variable domain, remainder taken from reference TRBV5-1 and TRBJ2-7, is KAGVTQTPRYLIKTRGQQVTLSCSPISGHRSVSWYQQTPGQGLQFLFEYFSETQRNKGNFPGRFSGRQFSNSRSEMNVSTLELGDSALYLCASSVLQGARNEQYFGPGTRLTVT.

The chain recombines TRBV4-1 with TRBJ2-3, with 10 nucleotides matching TRBD1. CDR1 is MGHRA and CDR2 is YSYEKL in the germline V gene. The CDR3 has 18 amino acids. V lost 4 bases and J lost 1; bases outside the gene matches: 11. The CDR3 is CASSLVRPGTGGTDTQYF. CDR3 nucleotides: TGCGCCAGCAGCCTTGTAAGACCCGGGACAGGGGGCACAGATACGCAGTATTTT.

This clone occurred once. The CDR3: CASIHGVSGRLAQETQYF. CDR3 in DNA: TGTGCCAGCATTCACGGAGTTAGCGGGAGGCTCGCACAAGAGACCCAGTACTTC. The V and J genes are TRBV2 and TRBJ2-5; 10 nucleotides agree with TRBD2. Unmatched junction bases numbered 16, after V lost 7 bases and J lost 2 bases. Germline CDR1 is SNHLY and CDR2 is FYNNEI. This CDR3 spans 18 amino acids.

This chain links TRBV11-3 with TRBJ2-1, with 11 bases that match TRBD2. The CDR3 consists of 16 residues. The ends lost 4 bases at V and 8 bases at J; junction bases unmatched: 10. From germline, CDR1 is SGHNT and CDR2 YENEEA. The CDR3 coding sequence is TGTGCCAGCAGCTCCATAGCGGGAGGGGGGTCTGATGAGCAGTTCTTC. Its protein product is CASSSIAGGGSDEQFF. Combining the CDR3 with reference TRBV11-3 and TRBJ2-1 gives the whole variable domain EAGVVQSPRYKIIEKKQPVAFWCNPISGHNTLYWYLQNLGQGPELLIRYENEEAVDDSQLPKDRFSAERLKGVDSTLKIQPAELGDSAVYLCASSSIAGGGSDEQFFGPGTRLTVL.

This chain links TRBV29-1 with TRBJ2-2; 12 bases match TRBD1. CDR1 SQVTM and CDR2 ANQGSEA come from the germline V gene. V lost 7 bases, J lost 7 bases, and 10 bases stayed unmatched. The length of the CDR3 is 15 residues. CDR3 protein: CSALGQGALSGELFF. The CDR3 region has the DNA TGCAGCGCCCTGGGACAGGGGGCGCTTAGCGGGGAGCTGTTTTTT.

This chain connects TRBV7-3 to TRBJ2-3, with D unresolved. V shed 5 bases and J shed 1 base, with 7 bases lying between them. Germline-derived CDR1 and CDR2 are SGHTA and FQGTGA. This CDR3 contains 13 residues. The chain's CDR3 is CASSAQRTDTQYF. CDR3 DNA sequence: TGTGCCAGCAGCGCACAGCGCACAGATACGCAGTATTTT.

The chain links TRBV7-9 to TRBJ2-1, with 10 positions matching TRBD2. Germline CDR1 is SEHNR and CDR2 is FQNEAQ (reference sequence). V lost 5 bases to trimming and J lost 7 bases; unmatched junction nucleotides: 2. This CDR3 has 13 amino acids. The CDR3, as DNA: TGTGCCAGCAGCCGGACTAGCGGTAATGAGCAGTTCTTC. Encoded protein: CASSRTSGNEQFF.

The CDR3 region has the DNA TGTGCCAGCAGTATAGGGGGGCGAATGGACACCGGGGAGCTGTTTTTT. This gives the protein CASSIGGRMDTGELFF. The rearrangement uses TRBV27 and TRBJ2-2; D possibly matches TRBD1 or TRBD2 (6 bases each). Germline CDR1 and CDR2: MNHEY and SMNVEV (reference sequence). With 5 bases removed from V and 3 bases from J, the gap between germline ends came to 16 bases. CDR3 length equals 16 residues.

The chain couples TRBV27 to TRBJ1-2; D remains ambiguous. The CDR3 spans 16 residues. Germline CDR1 and CDR2: MNHEY and SMNVEV (reference sequence). V was shortened by 6 bases and J by 2 bases, with 19 bases between the two germline ends. The CDR3 reads CASSPTSSSGNYGYTF. CDR3 coding DNA: TGTGCCAGCAGCCCGACGAGTAGTTCGGGGAACTATGGCTACACCTTC.

Comment on this clone: A far bigger clonotype differs at one base, so this is likely a read error. This sample also contains other DNA sequences that code for the same CDR3. The chain has TRBV28 and TRBJ2-5, with TRBD2 matching 7 bases. There are 14 residues in the CDR3. Germline CDR1 is MDHEN and CDR2 is SYDVKM. For the CDR3, the DNA is TGTGCCAGCAGTTTAGCGGGAGATGTAGAGACCCAATACTTC. It yields the protein CASSLAGDVETQYF.

This clone has only a few counts. The DNA for the CDR3 is TGTGCCAGCAGCCAAGAAAGCGAGGTCCGAACCACGAACACTGAAGCTTTCTTT. It yields the protein CASSQESEVRTTNTEAFF. The chain couples TRBV4-2 to TRBJ1-1, with D uncertain. Per the germline V gene, CDR1 is LGHNA and CDR2 is YNFKEQ. Trimming took 0 bases from V and 1 from J, leaving 18 bases between them. The CDR3 length is 18 residues.